This T cell receptor (beta chain) came from a study of early T cells in non-severe SARS-CoV-2 infection. Study-wide background: Whole-blood bulk RNA, unsorted, was sequenced, and chains were unpaired. The study, taken as a whole, reports: Matching results from VDJdb favored anti-spike CD8 responses, leaving private and CD4 specificities undetected.

On this clonotype: As yet, its antigen is unknown.

Each single cDNA molecule received a unique molecular identifier. TCRdb passed the 5' RACE reads through MiXCR, listing each CDR3 protein once. The repertoire holds over 50,000 distinct CDR3 sequences, with 10% to 12% as singletons. V was clipped by 7 bases and J by 3 bases, with 18 bases between them. This CDR3 comprises 15 residues. Germline V CDR1 and CDR2: MNHNS, SASEGT. The chain has TRBV6-1 and TRBJ1-1, with D possibly TRBD1 on 5 matching bases. The source material was whole blood. This sequence was found in an adult who was a healthcare worker with PCR-confirmed SARS-CoV-2 infection or an uninfected control (not recorded which). Written as DNA, the CDR3 is TGTGCCAGCATCCTGATGGCGGGGGTCTACACTGAAGCTTTCTTT. This gives the protein CASILMAGVYTEAFF.